The clone carrying this T cell receptor beta chain was recorded a few times. Antigen: not known. This sample is part of a study of cytomegalovirus exposure and HLA in healthy donors. General study findings and limits: CMV serostatus alone was available as immune exposure information.

The germline V gene has CDR1 MGHRA and CDR2 YSYEKL. V was pared by 4 bases and J by 0 bases, with 10 bases between. The CDR3 has 15 amino acids. PCR used 60 Vbeta primers and 13 Jbeta primers. Some clones are missing from TCRdb's copy, which holds only in-frame ones; the method was immunoSEQ multiplex PCR. This sample carries about 160,000 clones, approximately 80% of them seen once, and the ten largest clones take around 0.71%. This TCR derives from a female donor in good health and CMV-seronegative. Input material: PBMCs. V usage is TRBV4-1 and J usage is TRBJ2-1, with D unclear. The chain's CDR3 is CASSPLPNSYNEQFF. DNA for the CDR3: TGCGCCAGCAGCCCACTTCCAAACTCCTACAATGAGCAGTTCTTC.